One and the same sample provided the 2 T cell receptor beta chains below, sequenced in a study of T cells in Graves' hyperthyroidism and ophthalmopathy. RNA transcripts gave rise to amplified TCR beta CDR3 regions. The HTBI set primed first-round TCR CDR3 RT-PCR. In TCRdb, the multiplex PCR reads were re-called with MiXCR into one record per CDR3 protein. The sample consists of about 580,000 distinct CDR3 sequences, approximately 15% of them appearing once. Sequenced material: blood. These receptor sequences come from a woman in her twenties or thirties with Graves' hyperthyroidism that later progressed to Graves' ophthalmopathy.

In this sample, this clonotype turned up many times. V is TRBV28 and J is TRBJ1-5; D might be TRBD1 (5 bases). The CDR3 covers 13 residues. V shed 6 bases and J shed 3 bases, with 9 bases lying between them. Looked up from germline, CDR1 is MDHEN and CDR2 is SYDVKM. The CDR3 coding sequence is TGTGCCAGCAGCCCAGGGCACAATCAGCCCCAGCATTTT. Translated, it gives CASSPGHNQPQHF.

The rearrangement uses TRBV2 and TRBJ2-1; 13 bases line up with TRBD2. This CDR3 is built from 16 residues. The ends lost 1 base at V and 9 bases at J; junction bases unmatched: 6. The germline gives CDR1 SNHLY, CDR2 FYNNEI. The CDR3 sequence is CASSEGTSGRLGEQFF. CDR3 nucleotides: TGTGCCAGCAGTGAAGGGACTAGCGGGAGACTAGGTGAGCAGTTCTTC. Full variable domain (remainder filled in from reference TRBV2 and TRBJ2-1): EPEVTQTPSHQVTQMGQEVILRCVPISNHLYFYWYRQILGQKVEFLVSFYNNEISEKSEIFDDQFSVERPDGSNFTLKIRSTKLEDSAMYFCASSEGTSGRLGEQFFGPGTRLTVL.